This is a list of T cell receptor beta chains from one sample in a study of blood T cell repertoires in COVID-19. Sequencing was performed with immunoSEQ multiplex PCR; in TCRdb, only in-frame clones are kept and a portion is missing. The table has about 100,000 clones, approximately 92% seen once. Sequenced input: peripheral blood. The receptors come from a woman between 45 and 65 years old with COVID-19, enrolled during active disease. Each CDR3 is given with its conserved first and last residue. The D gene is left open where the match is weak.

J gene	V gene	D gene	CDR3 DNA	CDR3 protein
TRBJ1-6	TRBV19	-	TGTGCCAGTAGTTCAACAGGTTCTTATTCACCCCTCCACTTT	CASSSTGSYSPLHF
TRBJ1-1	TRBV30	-	TGTGCCTGGAGCCAACGGGTCCGGACTTACCGTGTCTTT	CAWSQRVRTYRVF
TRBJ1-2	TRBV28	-	TGTGCCAGCGGTAGCCCTGGGGGGGGCGCCTTGGGTGGCTACACCTTC	CASGSPGGGALGGYTF
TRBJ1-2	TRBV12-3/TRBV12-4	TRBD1	TGTGCCAGCAGTTCCCGGACAGGCTATGGCTACACCTTC	CASSSRTGYGYTF
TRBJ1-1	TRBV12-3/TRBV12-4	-	-	CASSWGTGTGFLF
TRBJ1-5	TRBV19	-	TGTGCCAGTAGCCCGACGGGAATCTCCCGCAATCAGCCCCAGCATTTT	CASSPTGISRNQPQHF
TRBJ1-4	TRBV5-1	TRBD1	TGCGCCAGCAGCTTGGGCAGGGGGAATGAAAAACTGTTTTTT	CASSLGRGNEKLFF
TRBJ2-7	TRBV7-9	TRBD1	TGTGCCAGCCGGGACAGAGTTTCCTACGAGCAGTACTTC	CASRDRVSYEQYF
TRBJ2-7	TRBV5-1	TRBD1	TGCGCCAGCAGCGGGGGACAGGGGGCCGGGCAGTACTTC	CASSGGQGAGQYF
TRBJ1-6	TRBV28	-	TGTGCCGTGCCTGGTCCCACTTATAATTCACCCCTCCACTTT	CAVPGPTYNSPLHF
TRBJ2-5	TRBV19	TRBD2	TGTGCCAGTCAGGAAGCTAGCGGGGGGCTCCAAGAGACCCAGTACTTC	CASQEASGGLQETQYF